The clone carrying this T cell receptor beta chain was recorded many times. Each diagnosis drew on symptoms, thyroxine, TRAb, thyroid ultrasound and orbital computed tomography findings. The data were taken from a study of T cells in Graves' hyperthyroidism and ophthalmopathy. The CDR3 extends over 12 amino acids. Germline V gene sequence: CDR1 MDHEN, CDR2 SYDVKM. V lost 7 bases and J 9 bases, leaving 16 bases between the germline ends. Amplification yielded TCR beta CDR3 regions, with RNA transcripts as the source. The HTBI primer set served for first-round RT-PCR of the TCR CDR3. TCRdb used MiXCR to reprocess the multiplex PCR reads, holding one entry per CDR3 protein. The table records 360,000 or so distinct CDR3 sequences, 15% to 20% of them present only once.

The chain recombines TRBV28 with TRBJ2-7, with D perhaps TRBD2 (6 bases). The sample taken for sequencing was blood. The origin of this receptor is a woman aged 40 to 55 with Graves' ophthalmopathy. CDR3 loop: CASKGGIGVQYF. CDR3 in DNA: TGTGCCAGCAAGGGCGGGATTGGAGTGCAGTACTTC.